These 15 T cell receptor beta chains came from one sample sequenced in a study of T cell repertoires in cytomegalovirus infection. TCRdb fed the reads into MiXCR, producing one record per CDR3 protein. The table lists 300,000 to 400,000 distinct CDR3 sequences, about 29% of them singletons. These receptors have no known antigen. The sequencing here drew on cultured PBMCs, taken from culture after CMV antigen stimulation. These receptors all stem from a human donor in good health (CMV status not recorded). Some clones in this sample may be carry-over from other donors' samples.

This clonotype was counted ten times or more. The chain links TRBV7-6 to TRBJ2-3, with D possibly being TRBD1 (5 bases). CDR1 is SGHVS and CDR2 is FNYEAQ in the germline V gene. V lost 6 bases to trimming and J lost 0 bases, with 19 bases between them. This CDR3 region has 17 residues. CDR3 bases: TGTGCCAGCAGACTATCAGGGCGAGGAGTTAGCACAGATACGCAGTATTTT. This gives the protein CASRLSGRGVSTDTQYF.

The rearrangement uses TRBV20-1 and TRBJ2-1; a weak D match, TRBD1 (5 bases). CDR1 is DFQATT and CDR2 is SNEGSKA in the germline V gene (reference sequence). This CDR3 has 19 residues. V lost 6 bases, J lost 0 bases, and 27 bases lay in between. CDR3 in DNA: TGCAGTGCCAACCCAGCCGGCAGGGTAATTGGGCACTCCTACAATGAGCAGTTCTTC. Amino acid sequence: CSANPAGRVIGHSYNEQFF.

This clonotype occurred a few times. V and J are TRBV29-1 and TRBJ2-5; possible D gene TRBD2, 5 bases. CDR1 is SQVTM, CDR2 ANQGSEA, per germline. CDR3 size: 14 residues. Trimming removed 5 bases at V and 0 bases at J, with 13 bases between. The CDR3 here is CSVPGVDHQETQYF. CDR3 in DNA: TGCAGCGTTCCCGGGGTGGACCACCAAGAGACCCAGTACTTC.

A few counts support this clonotype. The rearrangement links TRBV5-4 to TRBJ2-2; the D gene is possibly TRBD2 (5 bases). CDR1 is SGHNT, CDR2 YYREEE, per germline (reference sequence). This CDR3 has 12 residues. V was cut by 5 bases and J by 6 bases, with 8 bases left in between. CDR3 amino acids: CASSWESGELFF. CDR3 sequence (DNA): TGTGCCAGCAGTTGGGAGTCCGGGGAGCTGTTTTTT.

The chain links TRBV20-1 to TRBJ2-5; the D is unclear. Germline CDR1 reads DFQATT; CDR2 reads SNEGSKA (reference sequence). The CDR3 covers 13 residues. V lost 6 bases to trimming and J lost 6 bases, with 17 bases between them. The CDR3 loop is CSASPQRLKTQYF. The CDR3 DNA follows: TGCAGTGCCTCGCCCCAGCGTCTCAAGACCCAGTACTTC.

The gene calls are TRBV12-5 and TRBJ1-1, with D possibly TRBD1 on 5 matching bases. V lost 8 bases to trimming and J lost 4 bases, with 11 bases between them. Per germline, CDR1 LGHNT and CDR2 FRNRAP. The CDR3 length is 12 residues. The CDR3 is CASMWGTTEAFF. DNA of the CDR3: TGTGCTAGTATGTGGGGCACCACTGAAGCTTTCTTT.

This clonotype was counted only a few times. The V gene is TRBV12-3 or TRBV12-4, the J gene TRBJ2-1, with D possibly being TRBD2 (5 bases). With 3 bases removed from V and 9 bases from J, the gap between germline ends came to 9 bases. This CDR3 has 12 residues. The CDR3 here is CASSLEAGEQFF. The CDR3 bases are TGTGCCAGCAGTTTGGAGGCGGGTGAGCAGTTCTTC.

This clonotype was detected a few times. This chain connects TRBV5-1 to TRBJ2-6; 7 bases map to TRBD1. The CDR3 is 13 amino acids. Germline values: CDR1 SGHRS, CDR2 YFSETQ. J was trimmed by 11 bases and V by 4 bases; bases with no gene match: 6. The CDR3 is CASSNTGDYVLTF. The CDR3 DNA is TGCGCCAGCAGCAACACAGGGGATTACGTCCTGACTTTC.

The V gene is TRBV3-1, the J gene TRBJ2-3; 9 nucleotides match TRBD2. The CDR3 runs 17 residues. V trimming: 0 bases; J trimming: 1 base; junction bases outside the gene matches: 5. Per the germline V gene, CDR1 is LGHDT and CDR2 is YNNKEL (reference sequence). CDR3 DNA sequence: TGTGCCAGCAGCCAAGATATGCTAGCGGGGCGCACAGATACGCAGTATTTT. It encodes CASSQDMLAGRTDTQYF.

This clonotype is a singleton in its sample. This chain joins TRBV7-2 and TRBJ2-5; 9 bases agree with TRBD2. The ends lost 5 bases at V and 4 bases at J; junction bases unmatched: 5. Germline CDR1 reads SGHTA; CDR2 reads FQGNSA. This CDR3 spans 14 amino acids. The CDR3 loop reads CASSTAGGPETQYF. The CDR3 bases are TGTGCCAGCAGCACAGCGGGGGGCCCAGAGACCCAGTACTTC.

This clonotype has just a few counts. J is TRBJ1-5 and V is TRBV6-2 or TRBV6-3, with a possible D match to TRBD1 (6 bases). The germline V gene encodes CDR1 MNHEY and CDR2 SVGEGT. The V and J ends lost 5 bases and 2 bases respectively, with 10 bases between them. The CDR3 consists of 14 residues. The CDR3 reads CASSKTGRNQPQHF. The CDR3 coding sequence is TGTGCCAGCAGTAAGACAGGACGCAATCAGCCCCAGCATTTT.

The chain joins TRBV20-1 to TRBJ2-1; no reliable D call. The CDR3 runs to 15 residues. The V gene's germline CDR1 is DFQATT and CDR2 SNEGSKA (reference sequence). Deletions cut 5 bases from V and 0 bases from J, with 14 bases between. Written as DNA, the CDR3 is TGCAGTGCTGGGGATCCTCGGAGCTCCTACAATGAGCAGTTCTTC. Its translation is CSAGDPRSSYNEQFF.

Note on this clonotype: A read error is possible here, since a much larger clone lies one base away. The V call is TRBV5-6, the J call TRBJ1-5; D call uncertain. The CDR3 extends over 14 amino acids. The germline V gene encodes CDR1 SGHDT and CDR2 YYEEEE. CDR3 DNA sequence: TGTGCCTGCAGCTCGGGTATGGGCAATCAGCCCCAGCATTTT. Translating it yields CACSSGMGNQPQHF.

This clonotype was counted between two and nine times. The chain couples TRBV11-2 to TRBJ2-1, with D unclear. Looked up from germline, CDR1 is SGHAT and CDR2 is FQNNGV. V was clipped by 4 bases and J by 0 bases, with 7 bases between them. This CDR3 has 14 amino acids. The CDR3 sequence is CASSSLRSYNEQFF. In DNA form, the CDR3 reads TGTGCCAGCAGCTCTCTCCGCTCCTACAATGAGCAGTTCTTC.

This clonotype was counted ten times or more. The rearrangement links TRBV20-1 to TRBJ2-7; TRBD1 is a possible D gene (5 bases). Germline CDR1 is DFQATT and CDR2 is SNEGSKA (reference sequence). The CDR3 covers 12 residues. Trimming shortened V by 4 bases and J by 3 bases, and 10 bases separated the two germline ends. The CDR3 loop reads CSATPGYYEQYF. CDR3 DNA sequence: TGCAGTGCTACGCCAGGGTACTACGAGCAGTACTTC.